This T cell receptor (beta chain) originates from a study of blood T cell repertoires in COVID-19. Donors in Cohort 3 who had recovered were those with two negative PCRs, healthcare professional clearance, or resolution of their symptoms. Methods used by the authors: Amplification from reference gene primers served as the basis for estimated nucleated cell counts. The repertoire was sequenced with immunoSEQ multiplex PCR; TCRdb's copy has only in-frame clones and lacks some. V and J calls and clone size are as listed in that table; D and trimming were resolved from the DNA. The table has over 200,000 clones, roughly 85% seen once. Note on this clone: An end of the junction differs from the germline gene, which may be a read error.

Germline CDR1 is MGHRA and CDR2 is YSYEKL. This CDR3 contains 15 residues. The sequencing sample was made of PBMCs or T cells enriched from blood (not recorded which). The receptor comes from a man younger than 40 who had recovered from COVID-19. V gene TRBV4-1 combines with J gene TRBJ1-2; 7 positions agree with TRBD1. The CDR3 sequence is CASSQGGFGGGQNKF. CDR3 bases: TGCGCCAGCAGCCAAGGCGGTTTCGGAGGGGGCCAGAACAAATTC.